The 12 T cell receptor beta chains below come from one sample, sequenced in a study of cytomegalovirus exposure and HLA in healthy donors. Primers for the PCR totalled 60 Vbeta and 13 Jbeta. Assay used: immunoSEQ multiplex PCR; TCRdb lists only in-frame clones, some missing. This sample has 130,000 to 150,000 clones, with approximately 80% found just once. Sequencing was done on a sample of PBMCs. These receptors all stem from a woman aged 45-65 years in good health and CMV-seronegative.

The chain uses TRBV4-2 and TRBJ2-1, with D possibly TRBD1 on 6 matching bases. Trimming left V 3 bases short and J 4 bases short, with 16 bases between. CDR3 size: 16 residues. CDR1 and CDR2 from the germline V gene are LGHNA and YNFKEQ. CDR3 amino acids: CASSQDTRGGYNEQFF. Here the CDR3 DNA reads TGTGCCAGCAGCCAGGATACCAGGGGTGGATACAATGAGCAGTTCTTC.

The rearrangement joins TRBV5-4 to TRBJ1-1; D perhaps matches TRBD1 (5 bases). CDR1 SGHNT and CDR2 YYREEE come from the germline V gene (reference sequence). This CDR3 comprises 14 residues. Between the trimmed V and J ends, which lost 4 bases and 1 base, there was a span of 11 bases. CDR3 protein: CASSKDKPNTEAFF. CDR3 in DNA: TGTGCCAGCAGCAAGGACAAACCGAACACTGAAGCTTTCTTT.

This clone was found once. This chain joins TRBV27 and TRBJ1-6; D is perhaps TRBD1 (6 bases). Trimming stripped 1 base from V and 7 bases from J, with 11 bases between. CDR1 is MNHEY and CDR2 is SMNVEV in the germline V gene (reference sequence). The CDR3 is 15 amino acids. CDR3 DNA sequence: TGTGCCAGCAGTTTATTGCGACAGGAAAATTCACCCCTCCACTTT. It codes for CASSLLRQENSPLHF.

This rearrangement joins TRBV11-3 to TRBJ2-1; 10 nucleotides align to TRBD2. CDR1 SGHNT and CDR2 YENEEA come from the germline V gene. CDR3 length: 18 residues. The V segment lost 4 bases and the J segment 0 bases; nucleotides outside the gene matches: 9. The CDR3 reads CASSSGTSGESSYNEQFF. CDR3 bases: TGTGCCAGCAGCTCTGGTACTAGCGGGGAGAGCTCCTACAATGAGCAGTTCTTC.

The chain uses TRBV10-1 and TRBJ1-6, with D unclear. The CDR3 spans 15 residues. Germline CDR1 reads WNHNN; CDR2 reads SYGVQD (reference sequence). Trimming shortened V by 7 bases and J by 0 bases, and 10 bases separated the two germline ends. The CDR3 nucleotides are TGCGCCAGCAACTGGAGAAGCTCCTATAATTCACCCCTCCACTTT. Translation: CASNWRSSYNSPLHF.

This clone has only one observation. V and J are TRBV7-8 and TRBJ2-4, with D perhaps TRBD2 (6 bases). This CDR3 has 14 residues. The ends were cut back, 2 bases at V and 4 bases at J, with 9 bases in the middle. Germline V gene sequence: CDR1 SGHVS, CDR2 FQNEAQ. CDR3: CASSLSGRKNIQYF. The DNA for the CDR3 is TGTGCCAGCAGCTTATCTGGGAGGAAAAACATTCAGTACTTC.

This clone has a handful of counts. The DNA of the CDR3 is TGTGCCAGCTCTCAGGGGTCAGATACGCAGTATTTT. Translating gives CASSQGSDTQYF. The rearrangement uses TRBV18 and TRBJ2-3; a possible D gene is TRBD1 (6 bases). CDR1 and CDR2 (germline): KGHSH, LQKENI. Between the trimmed V and J ends, which lost 6 bases and 4 bases, there was a span of 8 bases. The CDR3 extends over 12 amino acids.

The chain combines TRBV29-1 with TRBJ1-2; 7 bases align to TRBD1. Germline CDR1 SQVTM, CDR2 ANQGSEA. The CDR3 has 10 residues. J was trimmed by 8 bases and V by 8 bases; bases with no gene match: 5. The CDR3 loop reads CSTEGGGYTF. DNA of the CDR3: TGCAGCACCGAAGGGGGCGGCTACACCTTC.

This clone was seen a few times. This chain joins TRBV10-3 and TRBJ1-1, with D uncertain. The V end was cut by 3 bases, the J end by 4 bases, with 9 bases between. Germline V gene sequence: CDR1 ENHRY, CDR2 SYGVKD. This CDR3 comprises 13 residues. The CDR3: CAISDSRITEAFF. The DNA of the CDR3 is TGTGCCATCAGTGACTCTAGGATCACTGAAGCTTTCTTT.

The CDR3 spells CASSQERPGSYNEQFF. In DNA form, the CDR3 reads TGTGCCAGCAGCCAAGAGCGGCCGGGATCCTACAATGAGCAGTTCTTC. This chain joins TRBV14 and TRBJ2-1; tentative D call: TRBD2 (5 bases). The CDR3 loop spans 16 amino acids. V lost 0 bases and J lost 1, with 10 bases in between. Per the germline V gene, CDR1 is SGHDN and CDR2 is FVKESK.

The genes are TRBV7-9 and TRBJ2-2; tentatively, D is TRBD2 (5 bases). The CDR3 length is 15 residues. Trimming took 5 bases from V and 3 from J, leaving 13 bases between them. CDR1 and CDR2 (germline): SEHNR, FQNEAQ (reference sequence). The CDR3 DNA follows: TGTGCCAGCAGCCCGCGGACTGCTTACACCGGGGAGCTGTTTTTT. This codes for CASSPRTAYTGELFF.

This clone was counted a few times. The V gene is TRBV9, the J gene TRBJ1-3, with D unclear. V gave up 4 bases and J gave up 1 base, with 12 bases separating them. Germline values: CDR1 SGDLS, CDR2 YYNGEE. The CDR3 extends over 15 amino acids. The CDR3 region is CASSPPGRSGNTIYF. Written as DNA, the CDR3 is TGTGCCAGCAGCCCCCCGGGGAGATCTGGAAACACCATATATTTT.